The 23 T cell receptor beta chains below were found in one sample sequenced in a study of OX40 agonist ivuxolimab in advanced cancers. The protocol was immunoSEQ multiplex PCR, while the TCRdb copy is restricted to in-frame clones and leaves out a portion. The table has some 95,000 clones, 87% seen once. Sequencing was performed on CD4+ or CD8+ T cells sorted from blood, taken in a trial of the OX40 agonist ivuxolimab. These TCRs come from an adult with an advanced solid tumor such as melanoma, head and neck, liver or kidney cancer.

There are a few counts of this clone. The junction departs from germline at one end; a sequencing error may be responsible. The chain links TRBV7-2 to TRBJ1-2, with D hard to call. The germline V gene has CDR1 SGHTA and CDR2 FQGNSA. CDR3 length: 12 amino acids. In nucleotides, the CDR3 is TGTGCCAGCAGCTTAGTAGCAGGCGACGAAAAATTC. This gives the protein CASSLVAGDEKF.

The chain has TRBV29-1 and TRBJ1-2; TRBD1 matches at 10 bases. This CDR3 is 13 amino acids long. The germline V gene encodes CDR1 SQVTM and CDR2 ANQGSEA. Trimming took 6 bases from V and 11 from J; bases not matched to a gene: 12. CDR3 DNA sequence: TGCAGCGTCGGGGACAGGGGTTCCTTTGGGTACACCTTC. This sequence encodes CSVGDRGSFGYTF.

The chain employs TRBV9 and TRBJ2-2, with D uncertain. Trimming took off 2 bases at V and 3 bases at J, with 5 bases between the two ends. This CDR3 has 13 amino acids. Germline V gene sequence: CDR1 SGDLS, CDR2 YYNGEE. CDR3 loop: CASSVTHTGELFF. The CDR3 coding sequence is TGTGCCAGCAGCGTGACTCACACCGGGGAGCTGTTTTTT.

The chain couples TRBV4-1 to TRBJ2-7, with 11 bases identical to TRBD1. This CDR3 has 15 amino acids. CDR1 is MGHRA and CDR2 is YSYEKL in the germline V gene. The J segment lost 7 bases and the V segment lost 2 bases, leaving 7 bases of the junction unmatched. The CDR3 protein is CASSQLGQGAGEQYF. CDR3 sequence (DNA): TGCGCCAGCAGCCAACTCGGACAGGGGGCAGGGGAGCAGTACTTC.

The chain couples TRBV18 to TRBJ1-5, with D perhaps TRBD1 (6 bases). V was trimmed by 2 bases and J by 3 bases, leaving 17 bases between them. Germline CDR1 is KGHSH and CDR2 is LQKENI. This CDR3 region has 17 residues. CDR3 DNA sequence: TGTGCCAGCTCACCAAACCCCCCCGGGACACACAATCAGCCCCAGCATTTT. Amino acids: CASSPNPPGTHNQPQHF.

V is TRBV6-1 and J is TRBJ2-1; the D gene is possibly TRBD2 (5 bases). The germline V gene encodes CDR1 MNHNS and CDR2 SASEGT. V was cut by 1 base and J by 8 bases, with 12 bases left in between. The CDR3 totals 14 residues. The CDR3 region is CASSEGRGMDEQFF. In nucleotides, the CDR3 is TGTGCCAGCAGTGAAGGGAGAGGGATGGATGAGCAGTTCTTC.

V is TRBV9 and J is TRBJ2-5, with TRBD1 identical over 10 bases. The CDR3 totals 15 residues. From germline, CDR1 is SGDLS and CDR2 YYNGEE. Trimming removed 4 bases from V and 1 base from J; junction bases left unmatched: 4. CDR3 nucleotide sequence: TGTGCCAGCAGCCCGGACAGGGGGACCCAAGAGACCCAGTACTTC. Encoded protein: CASSPDRGTQETQYF.

V usage is TRBV7-3 and J usage is TRBJ2-1, with 9 bases aligning to TRBD2. This CDR3 spans 15 amino acids. After removal of 1 base from V and 8 bases from J, the junction contained 6 bases not matched to a gene. From germline, CDR1 is SGHTA and CDR2 FQGTGA. The CDR3 bases are TGTGCCAGCAGCTTAATAGCGGGGGCCGGCCATGAGCAGTTCTTC. Translating it yields CASSLIAGAGHEQFF.

J is TRBJ2-7 and V is TRBV9; a possible D gene is TRBD2 (6 bases). Germline assignment: CDR1 SGDLS and CDR2 YYNGEE. V lost 0 bases and J lost 3, with 13 bases in between. The CDR3 runs 15 residues. This CDR3 is CASSVGAGQDYEQYF. The CDR3 DNA sequence: TGTGCCAGCAGCGTAGGGGCGGGGCAAGACTACGAGCAGTACTTC.

The chain has TRBV6-1 and TRBJ1-2, with 7 bases aligning to TRBD1. CDR1 is MNHNS and CDR2 is SASEGT in the germline V gene. The CDR3 totals 14 residues. Unmatched junction bases numbered 12, after V lost 6 bases and J lost 8 bases. The DNA for the CDR3 is TGTGCCAGCAGCGCCCCCCGACAGGGCGGGGGCTACACCTTC. Encoded protein: CASSAPRQGGGYTF.

The rearrangement uses TRBV4-3 and TRBJ1-2; D ambiguous. The CDR3 totals 12 residues. Germline V CDR1 and CDR2: LGHNA, YSLEER. V lost 1 base and J lost 5, with 5 bases in between. The CDR3 region is CASSQAGYGYTF. For the CDR3, the DNA is TGCGCCAGCAGCCAAGCTGGGTATGGCTACACCTTC.

The rearrangement links TRBV5-8 to TRBJ1-3; no firm D call. The germline V gene has CDR1 SGHTS and CDR2 YDEGEE. The CDR3 extends over 12 amino acids. Trimming left V 1 base short and J 3 bases short, with 2 bases between. The CDR3 sequence: CASSLSGNTIYF. In DNA, the CDR3 is TGTGCCAGCAGCTTGAGTGGAAACACCATATATTTT.

This clone was found once. This sequence joins TRBV7-2 and TRBJ2-7; maybe TRBD1 (5 bases). V lost 1 base, J lost 3 bases, and 16 bases lay in between. Per germline, CDR1 SGHTA and CDR2 FQGNSA. The CDR3 runs to 16 residues. The CDR3 region is CASSLGTTSWSYEQYF. In nucleotides, the CDR3 is TGTGCCAGCAGCTTAGGGACAACCTCATGGAGCTACGAGCAGTACTTC. The whole variable domain, remainder taken from reference TRBV7-2 and TRBJ2-7, is GAGVSQSPSNKVTEKGKDVELRCDPISGHTALYWYRQSLGQGLEFLIYFQGNSAPDKSGLPSDRFSAERTGGSVSTLTIQRTQQEDSAVYLCASSLGTTSWSYEQYFGPGTRLTVT.

This clone was counted only a few times. The V and J genes are TRBV14 and TRBJ2-7; D call uncertain. CDR3 size: 15 residues. The germline V gene has CDR1 SGHDN and CDR2 FVKESK. The ends were cut back, 4 bases at V and 9 bases at J, with 22 bases in the middle. In nucleotides, the CDR3 is TGTGCCAGCAGCCCTTCCGACCTTCCATGGAGAGGGCAGTACTTC. Protein product: CASSPSDLPWRGQYF.

The chain employs TRBV6-4 and TRBJ1-3, with unresolved D. CDR3 size: 19 residues. Trimming took off 4 bases at V and 1 base at J, with 23 bases between the two ends. CDR1 and CDR2 from the germline V gene are MRHNA and SNTAGT. The CDR3 protein is CASSGPGPSVLCSGNTIYF. The CDR3 bases are TGTGCCAGCAGTGGCCCCGGACCCTCAGTACTTTGTTCTGGAAACACCATATATTTT.

This chain uses TRBV5-1 with TRBJ2-2; TRBD1 agrees at 7 bases. Looked up from germline, CDR1 is SGHRS and CDR2 is YFSETQ. V lost 8 bases, J lost 4 bases, and 8 bases stayed unmatched. This CDR3 is 14 amino acids long. CDR3 region: CASRETGTTGELFF. The CDR3 nucleotides read TGCGCCAGTCGAGAGACAGGGACCACCGGGGAGCTGTTTTTT. The full variable domain, with the rest looked up from reference TRBV5-1 and TRBJ2-2, is KAGVTQTPRYLIKTRGQQVTLSCSPISGHRSVSWYQQTPGQGLQFLFEYFSETQRNKGNFPGRFSGRQFSNSRSEMNVSTLELGDSALYLCASRETGTTGELFFGEGSRLTVL.

V and J are TRBV9 and TRBJ2-1; TRBD1 or TRBD2 may be the D gene (6 bases each). The CDR3 is 15 amino acids. Per germline, CDR1 SGDLS and CDR2 YYNGEE. V was trimmed by 4 bases and J by 4 bases, leaving 15 bases between them. CDR3 region: CASSPRGDLYNEQFF. The CDR3, as DNA: TGTGCCAGCAGCCCTAGGGGGGACCTTTACAATGAGCAGTTCTTC.

This clone has only one observation. The chain recombines TRBV18 with TRBJ2-1; TRBD1 matches at 7 bases. This CDR3 has 15 amino acids. The J segment lost 6 bases and the V segment lost 1 base, leaving 6 bases of the junction unmatched. CDR1 is KGHSH, CDR2 LQKENI, per germline. The CDR3 region is CASSPRQGDPNEQFF. The CDR3 coding sequence is TGTGCCAGCTCACCACGACAGGGAGACCCCAATGAGCAGTTCTTC.

The chain has TRBV7-2 and TRBJ2-3, with D maybe TRBD2 (5 bases). The germline V gene encodes CDR1 SGHTA and CDR2 FQGNSA. Between the trimmed V and J ends, which lost 5 bases and 6 bases, there was a span of 15 bases. The CDR3 has 14 residues. The CDR3, as DNA: TGTGCCAGCAGCCCCAGACTACTCATGGATACGCAGTATTTT. Its translation is CASSPRLLMDTQYF.

For the CDR3, the DNA is TGTGCCACCAGCGTTCACCTCCTTAGCTCCTACGAGCAGTACTTC. Translating gives CATSVHLLSSYEQYF. The chain couples TRBV15 to TRBJ2-7; D not certain. The CDR3 totals 15 residues. V dropped 5 bases and J dropped 0 bases, with 14 bases sitting between them. Germline CDR1 LNHNV, CDR2 YYDKDF (reference sequence). Full variable domain (outside the CDR3, taken from reference TRBV15 and TRBJ2-7): DAMVIQNPRYQVTQFGKPVTLSCSQTLNHNVMYWYQQKSSQAPKLLFHYYDKDFNNEADTPDNFQSRRPNTSFCFLDIRSPGLGDTAMYLCATSVHLLSSYEQYFGPGTRLTVT.

The chain couples TRBV5-1 to TRBJ1-3; possible D gene TRBD1, 5 bases. The germline V and J ends were trimmed by 6 bases and 6 bases, with 16 bases remaining between them. The CDR3 has 14 amino acids. Germline V gene lookup returns CDR1 SGHRS and CDR2 YFSETQ. The CDR3 here is CASTQEAGSNTIYF. In DNA, the CDR3 is TGCGCCAGCACACAGGAGGCAGGGTCAAACACCATATATTTT.

This clone was observed a handful of times. CDR3 nucleotide sequence: TGTGCCAGCGATAAGGAACAGTCCACTGAAGCTTTCTTT. Translated, it gives CASDKEQSTEAFF. This rearrangement joins TRBV2 to TRBJ1-1; D uncertain. V gave up 8 bases and J gave up 4 bases, with 14 bases separating them. The CDR3 is 13 amino acids. The germline V gene encodes CDR1 SNHLY and CDR2 FYNNEI.

This chain links TRBV7-9 with TRBJ1-6; D gene ambiguous. This CDR3 contains 13 residues. In germline, CDR1 is SEHNR, CDR2 FQNEAQ (reference sequence). V lost 5 bases to trimming and J lost 8 bases, with 10 bases between them. The CDR3 DNA reads as TGTGCCAGCAGCCCAGCCTCGGATTCACCCCTCCACTTT. The encoded protein is CASSPASDSPLHF.